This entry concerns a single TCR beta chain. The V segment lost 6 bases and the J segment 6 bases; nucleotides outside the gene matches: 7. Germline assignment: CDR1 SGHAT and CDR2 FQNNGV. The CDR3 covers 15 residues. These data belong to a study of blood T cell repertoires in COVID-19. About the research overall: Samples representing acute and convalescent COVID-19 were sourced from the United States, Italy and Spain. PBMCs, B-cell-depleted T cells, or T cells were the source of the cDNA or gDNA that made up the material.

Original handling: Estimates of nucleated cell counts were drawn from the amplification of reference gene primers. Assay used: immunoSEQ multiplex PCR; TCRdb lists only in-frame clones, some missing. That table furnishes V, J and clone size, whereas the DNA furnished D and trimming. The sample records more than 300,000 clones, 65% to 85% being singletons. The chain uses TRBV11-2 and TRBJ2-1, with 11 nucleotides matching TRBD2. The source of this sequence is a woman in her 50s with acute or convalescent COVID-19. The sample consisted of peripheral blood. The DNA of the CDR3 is TGTGCCAGCAGGCCTACTAGCGGGAGTACCAATGAGCAGTTCTTC. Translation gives CASRPTSGSTNEQFF.